The rows below give T cell receptor beta chains drawn from one sample of a study of patients and donors after allogeneic stem cell transplantation. TCRdb reprocessed the RT-PCR reads with MiXCR, giving one entry per CDR3 protein. This table has fewer than 95,000 distinct CDR3 sequences, approximately 5% appearing once. Sequencing used blood, either unsorted or a sorted T cell fraction (not recorded which). These receptors all come from a human donor who was either an allogeneic HSCT recipient or a stem cell or donor lymphocyte infusion donor (not recorded which). It is not recorded whose cells these are; they may come from a transplant donor. Each CDR3 is given with its conserved first and last residue. Fields, in order: CDR3 DNA, CDR3 protein, clone size, J gene, V gene, D gene. The D gene is left open where the match is weak. Size is stated for part of the rows, as once, few or many counts, or as a class when the clone is expanded.

TGCAGTGCTAGAAGACAGGGGGTGAACACTGAAGCTTTCTTT CSARRQGVNTEAFF many TRBJ1-1 TRBV20-1 TRBD1
TGCAGTGCTGGAACAGCGGGAGGATTCAATGAGCAGTTCTTC CSAGTAGGFNEQFF many TRBJ2-1 TRBV20-1 TRBD2
TGTGCCAGCAGCCAAGTAACAGGGAGCTACAATGAGCAGTTCTTC CASSQVTGSYNEQFF many TRBJ2-1 TRBV14 NA
TGCGCCAGCAGCGGGGGGATCACAGATACGCAGTATTTT CASSGGITDTQYF many TRBJ2-3 TRBV4-1 NA
TGCAGTGCTTATAGCGGGGCCAACACAGATACGCAGTATTTT CSAYSGANTDTQYF many TRBJ2-3 TRBV20-1 TRBD2
TGCAGTGCTAAGGCGGACTTCTACGAGCAGTACTTC CSAKADFYEQYF NA TRBJ2-7 TRBV20-1 NA
TGTGCCAGCAGCCCCGACAGGGGCAGCCGCCTGTATTTT CASSPDRGSRLYF few TRBJ2-3 TRBV5-6 TRBD1
TGTGCCAGCAGTTCCCGTCCGACAGGACTCAATCAGCCCCAGCATTTT CASSSRPTGLNQPQHF NA TRBJ1-5 TRBV28 NA
TGCAGTGTAGCGGGCACCTACGAGCAGTACTTC CSVAGTYEQYF many TRBJ2-7 TRBV20-1 TRBD2
TGCAGTGCTCCCGGGACCCTGGGGGATGAGCAGTTCTTC CSAPGTLGDEQFF many TRBJ2-1 TRBV20-1 NA